These T cell receptor beta chains were read from a single sample in a study of T cell changes during pregnancy in multiple sclerosis. TCRdb's copy holds only in-frame clones and misses some; the assay was immunoSEQ multiplex PCR. The sample carries under 70,000 clones, roughly 90% recorded once. The sequencing used peripheral blood, collected in the second trimester of pregnancy. Receptor source: a female donor with multiple sclerosis, enrolled in a pregnancy study. CDR3s include the opening cysteine and the closing phenylalanine or tryptophan. Clone size is not always given. Where it is, it says once, few, many or a class for expanded clones.

clone size	J gene	V gene	CDR3 protein
once	TRBJ1-4	TRBV15	CATSITGTGNEKLFF
NA	TRBJ1-1	TRBV7-7	CASSRGGSNTEAFF
NA	TRBJ2-4	TRBV19	CASSMGQGNIQYF
NA	TRBJ2-3	TRBV11-3	CASSIGGRDTDTQYF
NA	TRBJ2-1	TRBV4-1	CASSHQILELGGPYNEQFF
once	TRBJ2-7	TRBV5-4	CASSLGASGLTYEQYF
few	TRBJ2-7	TRBV7-2	CASSLSTGNYEQYF
NA	TRBJ1-1	TRBV28	CASSLSGEAFF
NA	TRBJ2-5	TRBV9	CASSVPETQYF
NA	TRBJ2-3	TRBV7-3	CASSPSLVLSDTQYF
NA	TRBJ1-1	TRBV5-6	CASSLGQGSGVTEAFF
NA	TRBJ1-2	TRBV5-4	CASSLDSLYGYTF
NA	TRBJ2-3	TRBV29-1	CSASRRGGPDTQYF
NA	TRBJ1-2	TRBV6-5	CASSYSAGAYYGYTF